This T cell receptor (beta chain) was obtained from a study of CD8 T cells in Susac syndrome. Random hexamers were used to reverse transcribe an amount of roughly 0.5 to 1 ug RNA. A multiplex approach, immunoSEQ multiplex PCR, amplified TCR beta CDR3 across 54 Vbeta and 13 Jbeta. TCRdb independently ran MiXCR on the immunoSEQ multiplex PCR reads; one entry per CDR3 protein. This table holds approximately 170,000 distinct CDR3 sequences, around 94% found once. TEMRA cells underwent FACS enrichment and CD8+ and CD4+ T cells underwent negative isolation. Trimming shortened V by 1 base and J by 11 bases, and 13 bases separated the two germline ends. CDR1 and CDR2 from the germline V gene are KGHDR and SFDVKD. The CDR3 totals 13 residues.

The TCR comes from a human donor with multiple sclerosis. Source material: CD4+ T cells from PBMCs. V is TRBV24-1 and J is TRBJ1-1; no firm D call. CDR3 residues: CATSDLKEGPAFF. The CDR3 nucleotides are TGTGCCACCAGTGATTTAAAGGAGGGCCCGGCTTTCTTT.